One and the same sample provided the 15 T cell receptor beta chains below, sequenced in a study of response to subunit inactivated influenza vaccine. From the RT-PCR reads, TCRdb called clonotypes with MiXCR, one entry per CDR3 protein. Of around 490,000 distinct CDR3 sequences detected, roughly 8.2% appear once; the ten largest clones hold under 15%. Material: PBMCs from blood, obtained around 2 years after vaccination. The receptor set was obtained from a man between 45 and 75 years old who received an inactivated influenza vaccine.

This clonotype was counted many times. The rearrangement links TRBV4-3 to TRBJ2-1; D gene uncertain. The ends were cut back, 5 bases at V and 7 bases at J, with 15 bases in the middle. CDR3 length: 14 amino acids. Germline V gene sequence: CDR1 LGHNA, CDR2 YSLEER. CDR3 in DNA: TGCGCCAGCAGCAAAGGACGGATAGCAAATGAGCAGTTCTTC. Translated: CASSKGRIANEQFF.

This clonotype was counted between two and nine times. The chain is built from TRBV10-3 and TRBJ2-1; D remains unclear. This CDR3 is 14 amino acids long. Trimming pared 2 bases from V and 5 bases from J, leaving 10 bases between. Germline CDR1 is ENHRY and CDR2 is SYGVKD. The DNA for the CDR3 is TGTGCCATCAGTGAGGGTCGTACGAACAATGAGCAGTTCTTC. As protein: CAISEGRTNNEQFF.

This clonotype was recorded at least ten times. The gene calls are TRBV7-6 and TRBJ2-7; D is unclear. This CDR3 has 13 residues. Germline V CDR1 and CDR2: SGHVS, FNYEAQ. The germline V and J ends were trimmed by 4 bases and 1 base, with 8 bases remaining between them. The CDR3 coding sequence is TGTGCCAGCAGCTCCCAGTTGTCCTACGAGCAGTACTTC. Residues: CASSSQLSYEQYF.

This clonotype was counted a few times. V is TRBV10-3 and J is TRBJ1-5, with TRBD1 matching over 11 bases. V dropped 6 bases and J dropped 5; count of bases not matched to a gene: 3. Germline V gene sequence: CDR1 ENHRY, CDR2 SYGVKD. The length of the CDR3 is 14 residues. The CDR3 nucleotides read TGTGCCATCAGCCGGACAGGGGGCGATCAGCCCCAGCATTTT. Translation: CAISRTGGDQPQHF.

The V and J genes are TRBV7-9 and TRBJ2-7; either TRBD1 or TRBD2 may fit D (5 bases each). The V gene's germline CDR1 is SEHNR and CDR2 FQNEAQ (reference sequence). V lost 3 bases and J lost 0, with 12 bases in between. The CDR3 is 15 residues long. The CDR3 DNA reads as TGTGCCAGCAGCTTCGGGACGCCGAGCTCCTACGAGCAGTACTTC. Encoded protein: CASSFGTPSSYEQYF.

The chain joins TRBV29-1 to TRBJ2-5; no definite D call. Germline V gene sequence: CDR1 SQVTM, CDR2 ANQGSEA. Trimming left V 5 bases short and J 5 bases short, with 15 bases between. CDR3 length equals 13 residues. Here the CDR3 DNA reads TGCAGCGTTAGCCCTCGGTCTCGGGAGACCCAGTACTTC. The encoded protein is CSVSPRSRETQYF.

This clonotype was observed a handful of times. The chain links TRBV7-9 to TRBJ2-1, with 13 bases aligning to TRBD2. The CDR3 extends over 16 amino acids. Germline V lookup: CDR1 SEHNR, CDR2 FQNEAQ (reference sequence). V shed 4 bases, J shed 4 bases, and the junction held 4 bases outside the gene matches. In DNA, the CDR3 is TGTGCCAGCAGCTCACCGGGACTAGCGGGGTACAATGAGCAGTTCTTC. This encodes CASSSPGLAGYNEQFF.

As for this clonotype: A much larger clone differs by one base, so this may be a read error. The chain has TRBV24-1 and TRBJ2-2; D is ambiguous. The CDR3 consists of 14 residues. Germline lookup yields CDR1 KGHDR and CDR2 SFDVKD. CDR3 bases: TGTGCCACCAGTGCCCGCTCGAAAACCGGGGAGCTGTTTTTT. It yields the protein CATSARSKTGELFF.

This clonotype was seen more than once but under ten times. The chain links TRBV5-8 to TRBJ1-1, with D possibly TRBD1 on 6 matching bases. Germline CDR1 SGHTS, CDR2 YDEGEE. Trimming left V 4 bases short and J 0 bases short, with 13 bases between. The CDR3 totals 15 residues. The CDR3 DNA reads TGTGCCAGCAGCAGGCGGGGGCAGTTGAACACTGAAGCTTTCTTT. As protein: CASSRRGQLNTEAFF.

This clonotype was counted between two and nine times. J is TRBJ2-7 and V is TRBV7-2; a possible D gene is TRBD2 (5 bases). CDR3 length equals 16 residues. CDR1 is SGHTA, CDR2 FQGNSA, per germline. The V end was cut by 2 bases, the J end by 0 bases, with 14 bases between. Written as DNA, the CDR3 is TGTGCCAGCAGCTTAAACGGGATGACGAGCTCCTACGAGCAGTACTTC. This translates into CASSLNGMTSSYEQYF.

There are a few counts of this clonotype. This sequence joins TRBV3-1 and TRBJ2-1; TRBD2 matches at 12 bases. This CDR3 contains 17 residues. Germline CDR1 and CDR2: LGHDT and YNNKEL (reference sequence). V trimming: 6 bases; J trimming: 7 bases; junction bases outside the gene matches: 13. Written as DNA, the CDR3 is TGTGCCAGCAGTCCTCTAGCGGGGGGGCCGTCGAGTAATGAGCAGTTCTTC. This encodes CASSPLAGGPSSNEQFF.

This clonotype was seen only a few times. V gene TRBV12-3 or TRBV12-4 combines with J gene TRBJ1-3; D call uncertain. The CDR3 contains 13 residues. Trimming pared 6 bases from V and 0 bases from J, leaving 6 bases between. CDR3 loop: CASRDFSGNTIYF. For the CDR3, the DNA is TGTGCCAGCAGGGACTTCTCTGGAAACACCATATATTTT.

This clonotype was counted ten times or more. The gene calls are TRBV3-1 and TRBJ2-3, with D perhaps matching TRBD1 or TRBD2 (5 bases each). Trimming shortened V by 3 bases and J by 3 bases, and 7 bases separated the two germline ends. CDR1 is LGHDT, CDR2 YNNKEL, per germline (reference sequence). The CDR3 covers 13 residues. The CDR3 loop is CASSHEGTDTQYF. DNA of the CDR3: TGTGCCAGCAGCCACGAGGGGACAGATACGCAGTATTTT.

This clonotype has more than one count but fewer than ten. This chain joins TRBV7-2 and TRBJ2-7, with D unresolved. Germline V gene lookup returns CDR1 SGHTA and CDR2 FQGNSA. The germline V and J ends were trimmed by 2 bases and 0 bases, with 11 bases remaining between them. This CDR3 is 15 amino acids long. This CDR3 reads CASSLTSVSSYEQYF. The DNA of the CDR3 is TGTGCCAGCAGCTTAACATCGGTGAGCTCCTACGAGCAGTACTTC.

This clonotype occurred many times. In DNA form, the CDR3 reads TGTGCCACCAGTGCCGGGACAGGGACGGGTTACACCTTC. This translates into CATSAGTGTGYTF. This chain connects TRBV24-1 to TRBJ1-2; 9 bases match TRBD1. Per germline, CDR1 KGHDR and CDR2 SFDVKD. V lost 5 bases and J lost 11; bases outside the gene matches: 8. There are 13 residues in the CDR3.